This record covers a single TCR beta chain. This entry comes from a study of blood T cell repertoires in COVID-19. Overall study: Acute and convalescent COVID-19 specimens originated in the United States, Italy and Spain. The cDNA or gDNA used as material had been derived from T cells, B-cell-depleted T cells, or PBMCs.

V lost 5 bases, J lost 1 base, and 6 bases lay in between. This CDR3 spans 13 amino acids. In the original analysis: Amplifying reference gene primers gave estimates of nucleated cell counts. Generated by immunoSEQ multiplex PCR, the TCRdb table keeps only in-frame clones and is missing some. V and J calls and clone size are given by that table; D and trimming were obtained from the DNA. In the table there are 90,000 to 150,000 clones, roughly 85% of which are singletons. This rearrangement joins TRBV12-3 or TRBV12-4 to TRBJ1-5; D is undetermined. The source of this sequence is a man of 80 years or more with acute or convalescent COVID-19. The material sequenced was peripheral blood. This CDR3 reads CASSPGSNQPQHF. DNA of the CDR3: TGTGCCAGCAGTCCGGGGAGCAATCAGCCCCAGCATTTT.